Below are 11 T cell receptor beta chains sequenced from a single sample in a study of CD8 T cells in Susac syndrome. Random hexamers served to reverse transcribe roughly 0.5 to 1 ug RNA. TCRdb ran MiXCR on the immunoSEQ multiplex PCR reads and lists one entry per CDR3 protein. This table holds some 450,000 distinct CDR3 sequences, approximately 89% found once. Input material: CD8+ T cells from PBMCs. The source is a human donor with multiple sclerosis.

The V call is TRBV7-9, the J call TRBJ2-7; no definite D call. This CDR3 spans 12 amino acids. In germline, CDR1 is SEHNR, CDR2 FQNEAQ (reference sequence). V was trimmed by 4 bases and J by 9 bases, leaving 13 bases between them. The CDR3 loop reads CASSSDVFLQYF. Here the CDR3 DNA reads TGTGCCAGCAGCTCGGATGTGTTTTTGCAGTACTTC.

This clonotype was counted only a few times. The genes are TRBV4-1 and TRBJ2-1, with D maybe TRBD2 (5 bases). The germline V gene encodes CDR1 MGHRA and CDR2 YSYEKL. V lost 1 base to trimming and J lost 4 bases, with 8 bases between them. The CDR3 runs to 14 residues. The CDR3 protein is CASSQVSGYNEQFF. The CDR3 DNA sequence: TGCGCCAGCAGCCAAGTTTCGGGGTACAATGAGCAGTTCTTC.

The V gene is TRBV3-1, the J gene TRBJ2-3; 14 bases are a match to TRBD2. Unmatched junction bases numbered 8, after V lost 4 bases and J lost 2 bases. The germline CDR1 and CDR2 sequences are LGHDT and YNNKEL (reference sequence). The CDR3 has 18 amino acids. Written as DNA, the CDR3 is TGTGCCAGCAGCCCCGGGACTAGCGGGGGCCCTTACACAGATACGCAGTATTTT. Its translation: CASSPGTSGGPYTDTQYF.

The chain has TRBV19 and TRBJ2-7; no clear D gene. The V and J ends lost 1 base and 0 bases respectively, with 7 bases between them. The CDR3 sequence is 14 residues long. In germline, CDR1 is LNHDA, CDR2 SQIVND (reference sequence). The CDR3 region has the DNA TGTGCCAGTAGTATAGGGGCAGCCTCCTACGAGCAGTACTTC. Translating gives CASSIGAASYEQYF.

The J gene is TRBJ2-7, the V gene TRBV12-3 or TRBV12-4, with D maybe TRBD2 (5 bases). This CDR3 is built from 13 residues. Trimming stripped 5 bases from V and 4 bases from J, with 12 bases between. CDR3 region: CASSGIQRYEQYF. The CDR3 DNA sequence: TGTGCCAGCAGTGGAATTCAGCGGTACGAGCAGTACTTC.

The chain carries TRBV19 and TRBJ2-1; D is possibly TRBD1 (6 bases). Trimming removed 1 base from V and 10 bases from J, with 11 bases in between. The germline CDR1 and CDR2 sequences are LNHDA and SQIVND (reference sequence). CDR3 length: 13 residues. The DNA for the CDR3 is TGTGCCAGTAGTATAGGAACAGGGCACGAGCAGTTCTTC. Residues: CASSIGTGHEQFF. The full variable domain, with the rest looked up from reference TRBV19 and TRBJ2-1, is DGGITQSPKYLFRKEGQNVTLSCEQNLNHDAMYWYRQDPGQGLRLIYYSQIVNDFQKGDIAEGYSVSREKKESFPLTVTSAQKNPTAFYLCASSIGTGHEQFFGPGTRLTVL.

The chain carries TRBV4-1 and TRBJ2-1; no definite D call. Between the trimmed V and J ends, which lost 2 bases and 1 base, there was a span of 18 bases. Germline loops: CDR1 MGHRA, CDR2 YSYEKL. The CDR3 contains 18 residues. The CDR3 region is CASSQLGSVSLSYNEQFF. CDR3 in DNA: TGCGCCAGCAGCCAATTAGGATCTGTCTCCTTATCCTACAATGAGCAGTTCTTC.

Details on this clonotype: The junction and the germline gene differ at one end; a read error may be behind it. J is TRBJ1-1 and V is TRBV7-9, with D hard to call. The CDR3 consists of 14 residues. Germline CDR1 is SEHNR and CDR2 is FQNEAQ (reference sequence). In nucleotides, the CDR3 is TGTGCCAGCAGCCTAGCCGTGGGGAACAATGAAGCTTTCTTT. Translation: CASSLAVGNNEAFF.

The rearrangement joins TRBV7-9 to TRBJ2-1; TRBD2 matches at 11 bases. Per the germline V gene, CDR1 is SEHNR and CDR2 is FQNEAQ (reference sequence). This CDR3 region has 15 residues. With 5 bases clipped from V and 10 bases from J, the junction kept 10 bases outside the gene matches. This CDR3 reads CASSGLAGPAEEQFF. The CDR3 DNA reads TGTGCCAGCAGCGGACTAGCGGGCCCTGCGGAAGAGCAGTTCTTC.

This clonotype was observed a few times. The V and J genes are TRBV10-2 and TRBJ2-7, with 7 bases aligning to TRBD1. There are 15 residues in the CDR3. The trim removed 2 bases at V and 3 bases at J, leaving 7 bases unmatched. Germline values: CDR1 WSHSY, CDR2 SAAADI. The CDR3 sequence is CASSEPSQGDYEQYF. The DNA for the CDR3 is TGCGCCAGCAGTGAGCCGAGTCAGGGGGACTACGAGCAGTACTTC.

This chain connects TRBV9 to TRBJ1-2; no definite D call. The CDR3 length is 12 residues. Germline values: CDR1 SGDLS, CDR2 YYNGEE. Trimming shortened V by 3 bases and J by 0 bases, and 3 bases separated the two germline ends. The CDR3 DNA is TGTGCCAGCAGCGCCCCTAACTATGGCTACACCTTC. Translated: CASSAPNYGYTF.